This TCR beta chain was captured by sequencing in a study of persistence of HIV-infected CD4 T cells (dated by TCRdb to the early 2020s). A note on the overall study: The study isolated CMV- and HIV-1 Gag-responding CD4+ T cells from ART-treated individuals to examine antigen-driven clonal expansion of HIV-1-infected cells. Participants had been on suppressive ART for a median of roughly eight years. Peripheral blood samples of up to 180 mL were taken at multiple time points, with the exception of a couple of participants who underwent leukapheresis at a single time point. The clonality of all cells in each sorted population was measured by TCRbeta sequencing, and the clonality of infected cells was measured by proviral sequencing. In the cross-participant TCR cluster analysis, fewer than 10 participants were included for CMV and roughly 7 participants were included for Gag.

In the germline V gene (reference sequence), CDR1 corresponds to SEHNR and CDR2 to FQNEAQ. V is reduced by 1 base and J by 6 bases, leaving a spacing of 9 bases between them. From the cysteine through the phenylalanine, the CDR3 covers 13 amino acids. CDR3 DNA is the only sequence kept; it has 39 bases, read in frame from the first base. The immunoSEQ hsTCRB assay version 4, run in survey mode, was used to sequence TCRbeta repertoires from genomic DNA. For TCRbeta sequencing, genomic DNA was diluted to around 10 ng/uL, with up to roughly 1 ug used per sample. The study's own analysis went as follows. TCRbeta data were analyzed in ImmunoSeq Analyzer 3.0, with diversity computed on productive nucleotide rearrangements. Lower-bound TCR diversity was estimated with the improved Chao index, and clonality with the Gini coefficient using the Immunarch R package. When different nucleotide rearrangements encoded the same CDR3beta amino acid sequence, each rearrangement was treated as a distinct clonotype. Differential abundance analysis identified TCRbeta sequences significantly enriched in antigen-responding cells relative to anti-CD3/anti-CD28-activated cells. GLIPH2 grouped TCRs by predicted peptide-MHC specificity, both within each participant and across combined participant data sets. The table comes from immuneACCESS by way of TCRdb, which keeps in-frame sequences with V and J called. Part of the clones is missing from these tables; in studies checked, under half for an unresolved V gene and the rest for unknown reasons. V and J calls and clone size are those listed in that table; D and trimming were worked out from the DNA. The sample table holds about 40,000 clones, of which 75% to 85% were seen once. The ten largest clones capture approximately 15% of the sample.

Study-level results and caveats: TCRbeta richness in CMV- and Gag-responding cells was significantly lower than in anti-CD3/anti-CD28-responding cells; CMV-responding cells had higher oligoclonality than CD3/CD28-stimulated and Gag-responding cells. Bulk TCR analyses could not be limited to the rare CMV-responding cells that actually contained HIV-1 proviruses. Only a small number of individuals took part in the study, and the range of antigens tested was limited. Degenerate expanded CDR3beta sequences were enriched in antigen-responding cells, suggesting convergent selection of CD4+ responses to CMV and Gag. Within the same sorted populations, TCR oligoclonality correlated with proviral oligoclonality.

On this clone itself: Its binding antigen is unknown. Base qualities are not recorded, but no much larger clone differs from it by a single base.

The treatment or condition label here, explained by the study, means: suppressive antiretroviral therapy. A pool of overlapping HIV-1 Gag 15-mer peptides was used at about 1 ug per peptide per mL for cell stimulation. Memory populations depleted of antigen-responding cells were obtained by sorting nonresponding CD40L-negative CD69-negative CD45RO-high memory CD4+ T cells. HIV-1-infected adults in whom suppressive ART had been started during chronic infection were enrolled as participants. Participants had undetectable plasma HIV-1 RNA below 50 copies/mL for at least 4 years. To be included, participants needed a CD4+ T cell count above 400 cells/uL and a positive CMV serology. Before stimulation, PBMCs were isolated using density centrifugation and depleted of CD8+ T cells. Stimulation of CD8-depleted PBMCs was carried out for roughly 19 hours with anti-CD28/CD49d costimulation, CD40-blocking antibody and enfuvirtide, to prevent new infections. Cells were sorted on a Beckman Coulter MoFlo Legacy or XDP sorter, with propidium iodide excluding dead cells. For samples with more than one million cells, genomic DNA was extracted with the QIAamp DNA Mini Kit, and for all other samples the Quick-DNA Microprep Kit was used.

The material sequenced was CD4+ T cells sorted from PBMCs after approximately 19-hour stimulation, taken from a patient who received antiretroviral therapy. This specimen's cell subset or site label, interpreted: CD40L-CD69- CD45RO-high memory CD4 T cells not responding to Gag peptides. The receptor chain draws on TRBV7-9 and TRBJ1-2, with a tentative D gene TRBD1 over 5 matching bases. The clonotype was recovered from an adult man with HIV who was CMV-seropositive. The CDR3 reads CASSLDGRDGYTF. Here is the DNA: TGTGCCAGCAGCTTAGACGGCAGGGATGGCTACACCTTC.